Listed below are T cell receptor beta chains from one sample, sequenced in a study of monozygotic twins with cystic fibrosis. Clones were read by immunoSEQ multiplex PCR, and TCRdb kept only the in-frame ones, dropping some. The sample contains approximately 34,000 clones, roughly 84% of which appear only once. Input material: blood. The receptors shown here come from a girl aged 2 to 10 with cystic fibrosis. Both conserved end residues are part of each CDR3. Fields, in order: J gene, CDR3 length, clone size, D gene, V gene, CDR3 protein, CDR3 DNA. A D gene is named only where the DNA matches it firmly. The size of a clone is reported for some rows only, either as once, few or many, or as a class for expanded clones.

J: TRBJ1-6; length: 13; size: NA; D: NA; V: TRBV5-5; CDR3: CASSLRADSPLHF; DNA: TGTGCCAGCAGCTTGAGGGCGGATTCACCCCTCCACTTT
J: TRBJ1-1; length: 13; size: NA; D: NA; V: TRBV14; CDR3: CASSQEGGTEAFF; DNA: TGTGCCAGCAGCCAAGAGGGGGGCACTGAAGCTTTCTTT
J: TRBJ1-3; length: 16; size: once; D: NA; V: TRBV5-6; CDR3: CASSLTGRNPGGTIYF; DNA: TGTGCCAGCAGCTTGACAGGCAGGAACCCGGGGGGCACCATATATTTT
J: TRBJ2-6; length: 14; size: NA; D: NA; V: TRBV2; CDR3: CASRPLSGANVLTF; DNA: TGTGCCAGCAGGCCTCTCTCTGGGGCCAACGTCCTGACTTTC
J: TRBJ2-1; length: 13; size: NA; D: TRBD2; V: TRBV29-1; CDR3: CSGQRGEVNEQFF; DNA: TGCAGCGGTCAGCGGGGGGAGGTCAATGAGCAGTTCTTC
J: TRBJ1-3; length: 16; size: NA; D: NA; V: TRBV4-2; CDR3: CASSRSGRDSGNTIYF; DNA: TGTGCCAGCAGCCGGAGTGGCAGAGACTCTGGAAACACCATATATTTT
J: TRBJ1-1; length: 15; size: NA; D: TRBD1; V: TRBV5-4; CDR3: CASSLGQGANTEAFF; DNA: TGTGCCAGCAGCTTGGGACAGGGGGCGAACACTGAAGCTTTCTTT
J: TRBJ2-2; length: 16; size: NA; D: TRBD2; V: TRBV7-8; CDR3: CASSPRTSGNTGELFF; DNA: TGTGCCAGCAGCCCGAGGACTAGCGGGAACACCGGGGAGCTGTTTTTT
J: TRBJ1-2; length: 11; size: NA; D: NA; V: TRBV29-1; CDR3: CSVAQGYGYTF; DNA: TGCAGCGTTGCCCAGGGGTATGGCTACACCTTC
J: TRBJ2-7; length: 14; size: NA; D: NA; V: TRBV7-9; CDR3: CASSSGTYSYEQYF; DNA: TGTGCCAGCAGCTCGGGGACTTACTCCTACGAGCAGTACTTC
J: TRBJ2-1; length: 16; size: NA; D: TRBD2; V: TRBV7-2; CDR3: CASSPLGTSGVNEQFF; DNA: TGTGCCAGCAGCCCCCTCGGGACTAGCGGGGTCAATGAGCAGTTCTTC
J: TRBJ1-6; length: 13; size: few; D: TRBD1; V: TRBV6-5; CDR3: CASSRDRVSPLHF; DNA: TGTGCCAGCAGCCGGGACAGGGTTTCACCCCTCCACTTT
J: TRBJ1-1; length: 14; size: NA; D: NA; V: TRBV5-1; CDR3: CASSSTSRGTEAFF; DNA: TGCGCCAGCAGCTCCACCAGTCGGGGCACTGAAGCTTTCTTT
J: TRBJ2-2; length: 18; size: NA; D: TRBD2; V: TRBV7-7; CDR3: CASSSTLAGGSNTGELFF; DNA: TGTGCCAGCAGCTCCACACTAGCGGGGGGGTCGAACACCGGGGAGCTGTTTTTT
J: TRBJ1-2; length: 13; size: NA; D: NA; V: TRBV2; CDR3: CASRDTGLWGYTF; DNA: TGTGCCAGCAGGGACACGGGACTCTGGGGCTACACCTTC
J: TRBJ2-7; length: 13; size: NA; D: NA; V: TRBV19; CDR3: CASSIRQSYEQYF; DNA: TGTGCCAGTAGTATTAGACAGTCCTACGAGCAGTACTTC
J: TRBJ2-1; length: 15; size: once; D: NA; V: TRBV9; CDR3: CASSGSLRSYNEQFF; DNA: TGTGCCAGCAGTGGCTCCCTCAGGTCCTACAATGAGCAGTTCTTC
J: TRBJ2-7; length: 13; size: NA; D: NA; V: TRBV2; CDR3: CASSGGRGHEQYF; DNA: TGTGCCAGCAGTGGGGGCCGGGGTCACGAGCAGTACTTC
J: TRBJ2-7; length: 14; size: NA; D: NA; V: TRBV7-4; CDR3: CASSLRGAPYEQYF; DNA: TGTGCCAGCAGCCTCCGAGGGGCCCCCTACGAGCAGTACTTC
J: TRBJ2-5; length: 14; size: NA; D: TRBD2; V: TRBV5-1; CDR3: CASSSRTSEETQYF; DNA: TGCGCCAGCAGCTCGCGGACTAGCGAGGAGACCCAGTACTTC
J: TRBJ1-2; length: 13; size: NA; D: NA; V: TRBV29-1; CDR3: CSVGGGPGYGYTF; DNA: TGCAGCGTCGGAGGGGGTCCCGGCTATGGCTACACCTTC
J: TRBJ2-3; length: 16; size: NA; D: NA; V: TRBV18; CDR3: CASSPWKVGSADTQYF; DNA: TGTGCCAGCTCACCTTGGAAGGTGGGGAGCGCAGATACGCAGTATTTT
J: TRBJ1-2; length: 13; size: NA; D: NA; V: TRBV6-1; CDR3: CASSRGLLYGYTF; DNA: TGTGCCAGCAGCCGGGGCCTCCTCTATGGCTACACCTTC
J: TRBJ1-5; length: 15; size: NA; D: TRBD1; V: TRBV9; CDR3: CASSPSGTVNQPQHF; DNA: TGTGCCAGCAGCCCATCGGGGACAGTCAATCAGCCCCAGCATTTT
J: TRBJ1-4; length: 18; size: NA; D: TRBD1; V: TRBV30; CDR3: CAWSPLLGTGGGDEKLFF; DNA: TGTGCCTGGAGTCCACTCCTGGGGACAGGGGGAGGGGATGAAAAACTGTTTTTT
J: TRBJ1-1; length: 13; size: few; D: NA; V: TRBV5-4; CDR3: CASSLDGITEAFF; DNA: TGTGCCAGCAGCCTGGACGGGATCACTGAAGCTTTCTTT
J: TRBJ2-5; length: 16; size: NA; D: NA; V: TRBV5-1; CDR3: CASSLAWGALQETQYF; DNA: TGCGCCAGCAGCTTGGCCTGGGGGGCCCTCCAAGAGACCCAGTACTTC